Sequencing of this T cell receptor beta chain was carried out in a study of T cell changes during pregnancy in multiple sclerosis. This table comes from immunoSEQ multiplex PCR, and its TCRdb copy is limited to in-frame clones, with some not included. The table records tens of thousands of clones, 85% to 95% of them present only once. J lost 7 bases, V lost 1 base, and 15 bases had no gene match. Germline lookup yields CDR1 SGHRS and CDR2 YFSETQ. The CDR3 contains 18 residues. This clone occurred once. Sample: peripheral blood, taken after pregnancy. The rearrangement joins TRBV5-1 to TRBJ2-1; 9 bases map to TRBD2. The source is a female donor with multiple sclerosis, enrolled in a pregnancy study. CDR3 sequence: CASSLPRREGSVGNEQFF. The CDR3 coding sequence is TGCGCCAGCAGCTTGCCAAGGCGGGAGGGCTCTGTGGGTAATGAGCAGTTCTTC.